This T cell receptor (beta chain) was recorded in a study of PD-1 blockade in mismatch repair-deficient tumors. Study background: Patients had 12 mismatch repair-deficient cancer types and were previously treated and progressing. Overall study results and limits: Tumor-resident clones, often absent from pretreatment blood, expanded after pembrolizumab and then contracted.

Clones were sequenced by immunoSEQ multiplex PCR, and TCRdb holds only the in-frame ones, with some missing. The table records tens of thousands of clones, roughly 75% of them present only once. PCR or immunohistochemistry showed mismatch repair deficiency in every enrolled patient. TCRs were sequenced from a few patients responding to pembrolizumab. Comment on this clone: The antigen remains undetermined.

The CDR3 has 14 residues. V gave up 4 bases and J gave up 2 bases, with 11 bases separating them. Germline V CDR1 and CDR2: MDHEN, SYDVKM. The clonotype was recovered from an adult with mismatch repair-deficient cancer. The chain links TRBV28 to TRBJ2-5; either TRBD1 or TRBD2 may fit D (5 bases each). This material consisted of peripheral blood, taken 4 weeks after starting pembrolizumab. CDR3 loop: CASSSTGGQETQYF. CDR3 nucleotides: TGTGCCAGCAGTTCCACAGGAGGACAAGAGACCCAGTACTTC.